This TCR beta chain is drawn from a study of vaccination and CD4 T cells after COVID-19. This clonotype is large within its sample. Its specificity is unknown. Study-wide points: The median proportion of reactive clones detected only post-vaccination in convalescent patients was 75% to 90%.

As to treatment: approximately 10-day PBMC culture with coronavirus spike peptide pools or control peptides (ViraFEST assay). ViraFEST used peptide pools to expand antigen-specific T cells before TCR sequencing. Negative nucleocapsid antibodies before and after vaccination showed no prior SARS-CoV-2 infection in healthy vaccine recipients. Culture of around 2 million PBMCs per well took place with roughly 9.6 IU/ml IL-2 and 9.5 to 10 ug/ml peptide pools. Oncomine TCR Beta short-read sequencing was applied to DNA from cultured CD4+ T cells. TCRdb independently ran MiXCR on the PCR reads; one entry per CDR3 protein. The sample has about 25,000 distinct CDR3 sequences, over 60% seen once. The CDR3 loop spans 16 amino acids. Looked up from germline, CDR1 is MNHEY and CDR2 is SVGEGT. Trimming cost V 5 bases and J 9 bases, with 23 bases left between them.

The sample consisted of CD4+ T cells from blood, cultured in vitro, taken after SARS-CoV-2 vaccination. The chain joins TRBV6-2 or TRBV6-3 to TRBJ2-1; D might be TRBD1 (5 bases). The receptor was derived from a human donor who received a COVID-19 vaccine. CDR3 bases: TGTGCCAGCAGTCGCAATATTGGCCAGGGTGTCTCTGAGCAGTTCTTC. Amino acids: CASSRNIGQGVSEQFF.